Listed below are T cell receptor beta chains from one sample, sequenced in a study of T cell repertoires in cytomegalovirus infection. No antigen has been identified for these receptors. MiXCR was run by TCRdb on the reads, yielding one entry per CDR3 protein. This table has around 360,000 distinct CDR3 sequences, nearly 35% appearing once. Specimen: cultured PBMCs, collected from culture after CMV antigen stimulation. Source of these receptors: a human donor in good health (CMV status not recorded). Some clones in this sample may be carry-over from other donors' samples. Each CDR3 is given with its conserved first and last residue. The order of the fields is D gene, J gene, clone size, V gene, CDR3 protein, CDR3 DNA. A D gene is named only where the DNA matches it firmly. Clone size is not always given. Where it is, it says once, few, many or a class for expanded clones.

d_gene: TRBD2
j_gene: TRBJ2-5
abundance: many
v_gene: TRBV25-1
CDR3aa: CASSEYLLTGGETQYF
CDR3nt: TGTGCCAGCAGTGAATACCTTCTCACGGGAGGAGAGACCCAGTACTTC

d_gene: .
j_gene: TRBJ2-3
abundance: few
v_gene: TRBV4-1
CDR3aa: CASSRRLGGADTQYF
CDR3nt: TGCGCCAGCAGCCGTCGACTAGGTGGGGCAGATACGCAGTATTTT

d_gene: TRBD1
j_gene: TRBJ1-2
abundance: .
v_gene: TRBV7-9
CDR3aa: CALGTVGGYTF
CDR3nt: TGTGCCCTCGGGACAGTCGGTGGCTACACCTTC

d_gene: .
j_gene: TRBJ1-3
abundance: many
v_gene: TRBV6-1
CDR3aa: CASLGDFSGNTIYF
CDR3nt: TGTGCCAGCTTGGGGGACTTCTCTGGAAACACCATATATTTT

d_gene: TRBD1
j_gene: TRBJ1-4
abundance: .
v_gene: TRBV20-1
CDR3aa: CSARDPRGQGEKLFF
CDR3nt: TGCAGTGCTAGAGATCCCAGGGGGCAGGGTGAAAAACTGTTTTTT

d_gene: .
j_gene: TRBJ1-2
abundance: .
v_gene: TRBV30
CDR3aa: CAWSRSGTLRNYGYTF
CDR3nt: TGTGCCTGGAGCCGATCCGGGACCCTCAGGAACTATGGCTACACCTTC

d_gene: .
j_gene: TRBJ2-5
abundance: .
v_gene: TRBV25-1
CDR3aa: CASAQLHLGGTQYF
CDR3nt: TGTGCCAGCGCCCAGCTCCATTTAGGCGGGACCCAGTACTTC

d_gene: TRBD1
j_gene: TRBJ1-2
abundance: .
v_gene: TRBV5-1
CDR3aa: CASSLQPGQENYGYTF
CDR3nt: TGCGCCAGCAGCCTCCAGCCGGGACAGGAAAACTATGGCTACACCTTC

d_gene: TRBD1
j_gene: TRBJ2-3
abundance: .
v_gene: TRBV7-2
CDR3aa: CASSLRAGTGGADTQYF
CDR3nt: TGTGCCAGCAGCCTTCGTGCCGGGACAGGGGGCGCAGATACGCAGTATTTT

d_gene: TRBD2
j_gene: TRBJ2-7
abundance: many
v_gene: TRBV7-2
CDR3aa: CASSLVGSGVTYEQYF
CDR3nt: TGTGCCAGCAGCTTAGTAGGTAGCGGGGTTACCTACGAGCAGTACTTC

d_gene: TRBD2
j_gene: TRBJ2-2
abundance: few
v_gene: TRBV12-5
CDR3aa: CASGLGLAGGRMELFF
CDR3nt: TGTGCTAGTGGTTTGGGACTAGCGGGAGGGAGAATGGAGCTGTTTTTT

d_gene: TRBD1
j_gene: TRBJ2-1
abundance: .
v_gene: TRBV4-3
CDR3aa: CASSLVTGGLYEQFF
CDR3nt: TGCGCCAGCAGCCTCGTGACAGGGGGCCTTTATGAGCAGTTCTTC

d_gene: .
j_gene: TRBJ2-5
abundance: .
v_gene: TRBV5-1
CDR3aa: CASSLEGGPVKTQYF
CDR3nt: TGCGCCAGCAGCTTGGAAGGAGGGCCCGTTAAGACCCAGTACTTC

d_gene: TRBD1
j_gene: TRBJ2-1
abundance: .
v_gene: TRBV7-2
CDR3aa: CASSLRSGGVGEQFF
CDR3nt: TGTGCCAGCAGCTTAAGGTCAGGGGGCGTGGGTGAGCAGTTCTTC

d_gene: TRBD1
j_gene: TRBJ1-1
abundance: .
v_gene: TRBV10-2
CDR3aa: CASSEPGQGLTEAFF
CDR3nt: TGCGCCAGCAGTGAGCCGGGACAGGGTTTAACTGAAGCTTTCTTT

d_gene: TRBD1
j_gene: TRBJ2-7
abundance: few
v_gene: TRBV20-1
CDR3aa: CSASNRGVSYEQYF
CDR3nt: TGCAGTGCTAGTAACAGGGGAGTCTCCTACGAGCAGTACTTC

d_gene: .
j_gene: TRBJ1-5
abundance: .
v_gene: TRBV6-2/TRBV6-3
CDR3aa: CASSHPRGVSSNQPQHF
CDR3nt: TGTGCCAGCAGCCACCCTCGCGGAGTCTCGAGCAATCAGCCCCAGCATTTT

d_gene: .
j_gene: TRBJ1-1
abundance: .
v_gene: TRBV12-3/TRBV12-4
CDR3aa: CASKQTTKNTEAFF
CDR3nt: TGTGCCAGCAAACAGACAACCAAGAACACTGAAGCTTTCTTT

d_gene: .
j_gene: TRBJ2-3
abundance: few
v_gene: TRBV2
CDR3aa: CASSEHGLVGSTDTQYF
CDR3nt: TGTGCCAGCAGTGAACACGGTCTGGTCGGAAGCACAGATACGCAGTATTTT

d_gene: TRBD1
j_gene: TRBJ1-5
abundance: .
v_gene: TRBV19
CDR3aa: CASSIRTGTSNQPQHF
CDR3nt: TGTGCCAGTAGTATCCGGACAGGCACTAGCAATCAGCCCCAGCATTTT

d_gene: TRBD1
j_gene: TRBJ2-5
abundance: .
v_gene: TRBV12-3/TRBV12-4
CDR3aa: CASSFPGTEETQYF
CDR3nt: TGTGCCAGCAGTTTTCCCGGGACAGAAGAGACCCAGTACTTC

d_gene: .
j_gene: TRBJ1-1
abundance: .
v_gene: TRBV20-1
CDR3aa: CSARAPGRNTEAFF
CDR3nt: TGCAGTGCCCGGGCCCCAGGGAGGAACACTGAAGCTTTCTTT

d_gene: TRBD1
j_gene: TRBJ1-1
abundance: .
v_gene: TRBV7-6
CDR3aa: CASSLDGTGNRAFF
CDR3nt: TGTGCCAGCAGCTTAGATGGGACAGGGAACCGTGCTTTCTTT

d_gene: .
j_gene: TRBJ1-1
abundance: .
v_gene: TRBV7-2
CDR3aa: CASGDSGTRGNWVF
CDR3nt: TGTGCCAGCGGCGATTCCGGGACAAGGGGTAATTGGGTCTTT

d_gene: .
j_gene: TRBJ1-2
abundance: few
v_gene: TRBV7-9
CDR3aa: CASSTTGQGLGGTF
CDR3nt: TGTGCCAGCAGCACCACGGGGCAGGGACTGGGGGGCACCTTC

d_gene: TRBD1
j_gene: TRBJ1-2
abundance: .
v_gene: TRBV6-2/TRBV6-3
CDR3aa: CASIGDRAIYGYTF
CDR3nt: TGTGCCAGCATTGGAGACAGGGCAATCTATGGCTACACCTTC

d_gene: .
j_gene: TRBJ2-1
abundance: .
v_gene: TRBV3-1
CDR3aa: CASRTGTIYNEQFF
CDR3nt: TGTGCCAGCAGGACAGGAACAATTTACAATGAGCAGTTCTTC

d_gene: TRBD1
j_gene: TRBJ1-3
abundance: .
v_gene: TRBV5-1
CDR3aa: CASRTGTGSGNTIYF
CDR3nt: TGCGCCAGCAGAACCGGGACAGGATCTGGAAACACCATATATTTT

d_gene: TRBD2
j_gene: TRBJ2-7
abundance: many
v_gene: TRBV7-8
CDR3aa: CASSSASLGLAGANTYEQYF
CDR3nt: TGTGCCAGCAGCTCAGCCAGTTTGGGACTAGCGGGAGCGAACACCTACGAGCAGTACTTC

d_gene: .
j_gene: TRBJ2-1
abundance: .
v_gene: TRBV20-1
CDR3aa: CSASNRLLEDEQFF
CDR3nt: TGCAGTGCTAGTAACAGGTTACTTGAGGATGAGCAGTTCTTC

d_gene: TRBD2
j_gene: TRBJ2-2
abundance: .
v_gene: TRBV7-8
CDR3aa: CASSFYGRAPTGELFF
CDR3nt: TGTGCCAGCAGCTTTTACGGGAGGGCTCCAACCGGGGAGCTGTTTTTT

d_gene: TRBD2
j_gene: TRBJ2-7
abundance: once
v_gene: TRBV28
CDR3aa: CASSTPTSGTPYEQYF
CDR3nt: TGTGCCAGCAGTACCCCAACTAGCGGGACACCCTACGAGCAGTACTTC

d_gene: .
j_gene: TRBJ2-3
abundance: .
v_gene: TRBV7-2
CDR3aa: CASSQGWAGPTDTQYF
CDR3nt: TGTGCCAGCAGCCAGGGGTGGGCGGGCCCCACAGATACGCAGTATTTT

d_gene: TRBD1
j_gene: TRBJ1-2
abundance: many
v_gene: TRBV7-2
CDR3aa: CASSSRDRYGYTF
CDR3nt: TGTGCCAGCAGCTCACGGGACAGATATGGCTACACCTTC

d_gene: .
j_gene: TRBJ1-1
abundance: .
v_gene: TRBV29-1
CDR3aa: CSVGGTEAFF
CDR3nt: TGCAGCGTTGGAGGCACTGAAGCTTTCTTT

d_gene: TRBD2
j_gene: TRBJ2-1
abundance: few
v_gene: TRBV12-3/TRBV12-4
CDR3aa: CASSFFLGLASTRGQFF
CDR3nt: TGTGCCAGCAGTTTTTTTCTAGGACTAGCGTCAACAAGGGGGCAGTTCTTC

d_gene: .
j_gene: TRBJ1-1
abundance: .
v_gene: TRBV28
CDR3aa: CVRPRLRSNTEAFF
CDR3nt: TGTGTCCGACCCCGTTTGAGGTCGAACACTGAAGCTTTCTTT

d_gene: .
j_gene: TRBJ2-1
abundance: few
v_gene: TRBV7-2
CDR3aa: CASILPPYNEQFF
CDR3nt: TGTGCCAGCATCTTGCCCCCTTACAATGAGCAGTTCTTC

d_gene: .
j_gene: TRBJ1-1
abundance: few
v_gene: TRBV7-2
CDR3aa: CASSLARVPVNTEAFF
CDR3nt: TGTGCCAGCAGCTTAGCTCGCGTTCCGGTGAACACTGAAGCTTTCTTT

d_gene: TRBD2
j_gene: TRBJ2-5
abundance: .
v_gene: TRBV20-1
CDR3aa: CSLLGEAGGGPETQYF
CDR3nt: TGCAGTCTCCTCGGAGAAGCGGGAGGAGGGCCAGAGACCCAGTACTTC

d_gene: .
j_gene: TRBJ2-7
abundance: many
v_gene: TRBV7-2
CDR3aa: CASSLDRVRYEQYF
CDR3nt: TGTGCCAGCAGCTTAGACAGGGTTCGGTACGAGCAGTACTTC